A selection of T cell receptor beta chains follows, all from one sample in a study of cytomegalovirus exposure and HLA in healthy donors. Method: immunoSEQ multiplex PCR; TCRdb's copy keeps in-frame clones and lacks some. The repertoire holds approximately 150,000 clones, with about three quarters as singletons. The sample taken for sequencing was PBMCs. Source of these receptors: a man aged 18 to 29 in good health and CMV-seropositive. The conserved cysteine and the conserved F or W are not part of the CDR3 here. Rows give clone size only sometimes, using once, few, many, or a class for an expanded clone.

CDR3aa	v_gene	abundance	j_gene
ATGTGKYTEAF	TRBV2	-	TRBJ1-1
ASSSARQGGRTEAF	TRBV5-1	-	TRBJ1-1
ASTLTGGGYT	TRBV28	few	TRBJ1-2
ASSATGGTEAF	TRBV6-1	-	TRBJ1-1
ASSRLQGGVSGNTIY	TRBV19	-	TRBJ1-3
ASKSDADTQY	TRBV2	-	TRBJ2-3
ASSTTGQTYGYT	TRBV7-9	-	TRBJ1-2
ASSLLAGGPNTDTQY	TRBV5-1	-	TRBJ2-3
ASSRGSGGMDEQF	TRBV7-9	-	TRBJ2-1
ASKGASENIQY	TRBV4-1	-	TRBJ2-4
ASKPGAPGNSPLH	TRBV28	-	TRBJ1-6
ASSQRAGPAYNEQF	TRBV14	-	TRBJ2-1
ASSFTGGGNQPQH	TRBV5-6	-	TRBJ1-5
ASSFAQKGTEAF	TRBV11-2	-	TRBJ1-1
ASSNEKISNQPQH	TRBV21-1	once	TRBJ1-5
ATSRDPSLVETQY	TRBV15	-	TRBJ2-5
ASSVGLAIGADTQY	TRBV5-8	few	TRBJ2-3
ASSSGLERNEQF	TRBV5-1	-	TRBJ2-1
SVSGGKGGQKVGHTEAF	TRBV29-1	-	TRBJ1-1
ASTGLHSNQPQH	TRBV19	-	TRBJ1-5
ANFGQGSIRELF	TRBV28	-	TRBJ2-2
GTGQGGTDTQY	TRBV25-1	-	TRBJ2-3
ASSLLGRGDYGYT	TRBV7-2	-	TRBJ1-2
ASSLEGPLDRDYGYT	TRBV11-3	-	TRBJ1-2
ASSGGQGPGTGELF	TRBV2	-	TRBJ2-2
ASSQRLAGGELF	TRBV14	-	TRBJ2-2
ASSGVGVAETQY	TRBV10-2	-	TRBJ2-5
ASSVSSGITDTQY	TRBV10-1	-	TRBJ2-3
ASSSSGGSYGYT	TRBV7-2	-	TRBJ1-2
ASSQDSGGGNQPQH	TRBV4-1	-	TRBJ1-5
ASSLGTSGRDTQY	TRBV28	-	TRBJ2-3